Following are 18 T cell receptor beta chains from one sample sequenced in a study of shared clonotypes between healthy human individuals. Produced via immunoSEQ multiplex PCR; TCRdb's table is partial and in-frame only. Counted here are some 1 million clones, about 75% occurring once; the ten biggest clones make up less than 1.5%. The sample taken for sequencing was memory CD4+ T cells sorted from blood. Indicated subset: CD45RA-negative fraction. The receptors shown here come from a man aged 18 to 30 in good health.

CDR3 sequence reads: CASSVGLGPTNVRDLAKNIQYF. Written as DNA, the CDR3 is TGTGCCAGCAGCGTAGGACTCGGACCGACCAACGTCCGGGACCTAGCCAAAAACATTCAGTACTTC. This chain connects TRBV9 to TRBJ2-4; the D call may be TRBD1 or TRBD2 (5 bases each). CDR1 is SGDLS, CDR2 YYNGEE, per germline. CDR3 length: 22 amino acids. Trimming pared 0 bases from V and 0 bases from J, leaving 28 bases between.

The chain uses TRBV30 and TRBJ1-4; TRBD1 agrees at 9 bases. With V trimmed by 4 bases and J by 8 bases, 11 bases remained unmatched. CDR1 is GTSNPN and CDR2 is SVGIG in the germline V gene (reference sequence). The CDR3 runs to 15 residues. Written as DNA, the CDR3 is TGTGCCTGGACCCCTCGGGACAGGGTAGGGGAAAAACTGTTTTTT. Translating gives CAWTPRDRVGEKLFF.

The chain combines TRBV4-1 with TRBJ2-5; tentatively, D is TRBD1 (5 bases). This CDR3 comprises 14 residues. Trimming pared 4 bases from V and 2 bases from J, leaving 11 bases between. Germline values: CDR1 MGHRA, CDR2 YSYEKL. The CDR3 region is CASSPVDRQETQYF. CDR3 coding DNA: TGCGCCAGCAGCCCAGTAGACAGACAAGAGACCCAGTACTTC.

This clone was counted only a few times. This rearrangement joins TRBV2 to TRBJ1-5; D remains ambiguous. V lost 4 bases and J 5 bases, leaving 12 bases between the germline ends. The CDR3 consists of 14 residues. Germline V gene lookup returns CDR1 SNHLY and CDR2 FYNNEI. CDR3 region: CASSGLQNDQPQHF. The CDR3 bases are TGTGCCAGCAGTGGTCTCCAGAACGATCAGCCCCAGCATTTT.

This clone has only a few counts. A junction boundary mismatches the germline segment, possibly from a read error. The sample contains more than one DNA sequence encoding this CDR3. The chain is built from TRBV7-7 and TRBJ2-3, with D perhaps assigned TRBD1 or TRBD2 (7 bases each). CDR1 and CDR2 (germline): SSHAT, FNYEAQ (reference sequence). The CDR3 consists of 16 residues. CDR3: CASSLGGGGATDTQYF. The DNA of the CDR3 is TGTGCTAGCAGCTTAGGGGGCGGGGGAGCCACAGATACGCAGTATTTT. Supplemented by reference TRBV7-7 and TRBJ2-3, the full variable domain reads GAGVSQSPRYKVTKRGQDVTLRCDPISSHATLYWYQQALGQGPEFLTYFNYEAQPDKSGLPSDRFSAERPEGSISTLTIQRTEQRDSAMYRCASSLGGGGATDTQYFGPGTRLTVL.

The rearrangement uses TRBV2 and TRBJ2-6; D is undetermined. The CDR3 runs 13 residues. Trimming pared 1 base from V and 9 bases from J, leaving 7 bases between. The germline gives CDR1 SNHLY, CDR2 FYNNEI. CDR3 sequence reads: CASSEGPNNVLTF. In DNA, the CDR3 is TGTGCCAGCAGTGAAGGTCCCAACAACGTCCTGACTTTC.

The rearrangement links TRBV20-1 to TRBJ1-2; a possible D gene is TRBD1 (5 bases). The CDR3 extends over 11 amino acids. The germline gives CDR1 DFQATT, CDR2 SNEGSKA (reference sequence). The V end was cut by 2 bases, the J end by 7 bases, with 8 bases between. CDR3 protein: CSARNGTGYTF. In DNA, the CDR3 is TGCAGTGCTAGAAATGGGACTGGCTACACCTTC.

This chain connects TRBV6-6 to TRBJ2-7; the match to TRBD1 covers 8 bases. Germline lookup yields CDR1 MNHNY and CDR2 SVGAGI (reference sequence). The CDR3 is 14 residues long. V dropped 6 bases and J dropped 7; count of bases not matched to a gene: 11. DNA for the CDR3: TGTGCCAGCAGGGACAGGGAGTTCCGCTTGGAGCAGTACTTC. This sequence encodes CASRDREFRLEQYF.

The chain uses TRBV19 and TRBJ2-6, with 9 bases aligning to TRBD1. The CDR3 runs 17 residues. Losses at the gene ends were 5 bases for V and 4 bases for J; bases not matched to a gene: 9. Germline V CDR1 and CDR2: LNHDA, SQIVND (reference sequence). The CDR3 DNA is TGTGCCAGTAGTTCCCAAAGGGACAGGGTGGGGGCCAACGTCCTGACTTTC. It specifies CASSSQRDRVGANVLTF.

The chain employs TRBV6-1 and TRBJ2-2; no firm D call. Germline CDR1 is MNHNS and CDR2 is SASEGT. CDR3 length: 15 amino acids. Trimming pared 4 bases from V and 2 bases from J, leaving 11 bases between. CDR3 DNA: TGTGCCAGCAGTGTCCGGACGGTAAACACCGGGGAGCTGTTTTTT. Translating gives CASSVRTVNTGELFF.

J is TRBJ1-4 and V is TRBV7-8; D perhaps matches TRBD1 (5 bases). CDR3 size: 16 residues. From germline, CDR1 is SGHVS and CDR2 FQNEAQ. The V end was cut by 0 bases, the J end by 5 bases, with 13 bases between. The CDR3 region has the DNA TGTGCCAGCAGCTTAGCTCCGGGACGGATAAATGAAAAACTGTTTTTT. This codes for CASSLAPGRINEKLFF.

This clone was recorded many times. This chain links TRBV11-2 with TRBJ1-5; no clear D. The CDR3 sequence is 13 residues long. V dropped 2 bases and J dropped 2 bases, with 4 bases sitting between them. Germline V gene data show CDR1 as SGHAT and CDR2 as FQNNGV. Here the CDR3 reads CASSLRGNQPQHF. CDR3 DNA: TGTGCCAGCAGCTTAAGGGGCAATCAGCCCCAGCATTTT. Based on the CDR3 plus reference TRBV11-2 and TRBJ1-5, the full variable domain is EAGVAQSPRYKIIEKRQSVAFWCNPISGHATLYWYQQILGQGPKLLIQFQNNGVVDDSQLPKDRFSAERLKGVDSTLKIQPAKLEDSAVYLCASSLRGNQPQHFGDGTRLSIL.

The genes are TRBV28 and TRBJ1-1, with 7 bases matching TRBD1. Germline V CDR1 and CDR2: MDHEN, SYDVKM. V was clipped by 6 bases and J by 4 bases; unmatched bases: 5. The CDR3 totals 13 residues. This CDR3 is CASRTGPRTEAFF. CDR3 nucleotides: TGTGCCAGCAGGACAGGGCCGCGCACTGAAGCTTTCTTT.

This sequence joins TRBV4-1 and TRBJ1-5, with D tentatively TRBD1 (6 bases). This CDR3 comprises 18 residues. Germline CDR1 is MGHRA and CDR2 is YSYEKL. Trimming left V 0 bases short and J 0 bases short, with 15 bases between. The chain's CDR3 is CASSQDRAGHNSNQPQHF. CDR3 in DNA: TGCGCCAGCAGCCAAGATAGGGCGGGACACAATAGCAATCAGCCCCAGCATTTT.

The chain employs TRBV5-4 and TRBJ1-2, with no clear D. The CDR3 runs 13 residues. Trimming took 4 bases from V and 4 from J, leaving 11 bases between them. CDR1 is SGHNT, CDR2 YYREEE, per germline (reference sequence). CDR3 in amino acids: CASSVGVSYGYTF. The CDR3 nucleotides read TGTGCCAGCAGCGTCGGGGTATCCTATGGCTACACCTTC.

The chain recombines TRBV15 with TRBJ2-7; D may be TRBD1 (5 bases). The CDR3 loop spans 15 amino acids. V was clipped by 0 bases and J by 3 bases, with 12 bases between them. From germline, CDR1 is LNHNV and CDR2 YYDKDF (reference sequence). The CDR3 DNA reads as TGTGCCACCAGCAGAGATAGGGGCAGATACTACGAGCAGTACTTC. This encodes CATSRDRGRYYEQYF.

On this clone itself: The same CDR3 arises from other DNA sequences in this sample as well. The chain employs TRBV10-3 and TRBJ2-2; D is ambiguous. CDR3 length equals 12 residues. CDR1 is ENHRY and CDR2 is SYGVKD in the germline V gene. Trimming took 4 bases from V and 1 from J, leaving 1 base between them. The CDR3 coding sequence is TGTGCCATCAGTGGGAACACCGGGGAGCTGTTTTTT. Protein product: CAISGNTGELFF.

This clone came up many times. V and J are TRBV15 and TRBJ2-7, with D tentatively TRBD1 (6 bases). The germline CDR1 and CDR2 sequences are LNHNV and YYDKDF (reference sequence). Trimming cost V 0 bases and J 7 bases, with 22 bases left between them. The CDR3 contains 17 residues. Here the CDR3 reads CATSRDLPGQGPGEQYF. CDR3 DNA sequence: TGTGCCACCAGCAGAGATCTCCCGGGACAAGGACCGGGGGAGCAGTACTTC.